The 3 T cell receptor beta chains in this list originate from one sample, sequenced in a study of ipilimumab plus nivolumab after autologous stem cell transplantation (dated by TCRdb to about 2021). Library generation was performed with the immunoSEQ multiplex PCR assay. TCRdb obtained this table from immuneACCESS and retained in-frame rearrangements with V and J assigned. These tables miss some clones; where compared with another copy, unresolved V genes account for less than half of the shortfall, and the remainder is unexplained. The sample contains 4,500 to 5,000 clones, 76% of them found a single time. 16% of the sample goes to the ten largest clones. The material sequenced was PBMCs, taken in a trial of ipilimumab plus nivolumab as post-transplant consolidation. The source of these receptors is a male donor with multiple myeloma.

This clone was seen a single time. The J gene is TRBJ2-7, the V gene TRBV9; D is unresolved. The CDR3 sequence is 14 residues long. V lost 0 bases and J lost 1, with 8 bases in between. Germline V CDR1 and CDR2: SGDLS, YYNGEE. The CDR3 here is CASSVGSESYEQYF. The CDR3 coding sequence is TGTGCCAGCAGCGTAGGCTCGGAATCCTACGAGCAGTACTTC.

The sample holds one count of this clone. The rearrangement links TRBV5-6 to TRBJ2-3; D unresolved. Germline values: CDR1 SGHDT, CDR2 YYEEEE. This CDR3 contains 13 residues. The V gene lost 2 bases and the J gene lost 0 bases, with 4 bases spanning the gap. Written as DNA, the CDR3 is TGTGCCAGCAGCTTAACTAGCACAGATACGCAGTATTTT. As protein: CASSLTSTDTQYF.

The chain joins TRBV12-5 to TRBJ2-1, with 10 positions matching TRBD1. This CDR3 comprises 16 residues. Germline lookup yields CDR1 LGHNT and CDR2 FRNRAP. With 6 bases clipped from V and 4 bases from J, the junction kept 9 bases outside the gene matches. The CDR3 reads CASGLSRDRGYNEQFF. CDR3 sequence (DNA): TGTGCTAGTGGCCTATCCCGGGACAGGGGATACAATGAGCAGTTCTTC.